This T cell receptor beta chain derives from a study of blood T cell repertoires in COVID-19. Study in general: Acute and convalescent COVID-19 specimens originated in the United States, Italy and Spain.

The CDR3 sequence is 15 residues long. Per the germline V gene, CDR1 is SGHRS and CDR2 is YFSETQ. V shed 4 bases, J shed 6 bases, and the junction held 7 bases outside the gene matches. Only in-frame clones appear in the TCRdb table, and some are missing; sequencing was by immunoSEQ multiplex PCR. The sample lists 100,000 to 150,000 clones, about 89% occurring once. The rearrangement uses TRBV5-1 and TRBJ2-2, with TRBD1 identical over 9 bases. The sequence derives from a woman in her 70s with COVID-19, enrolled during active disease. Sequencing used peripheral blood. The CDR3 loop reads CASSLTGTGSGELFF. The CDR3 nucleotides are TGCGCCAGCAGCCTTACCGGGACAGGGTCCGGGGAGCTGTTTTTT.